The next 25 T cell receptor beta chains were all read from a single sample in a study of blood T cell repertoires in COVID-19 (dated by TCRdb to about 2020). Preparation of the library involved the immunoSEQ multiplex PCR assay. TCRdb's version of the immuneACCESS table is confined to in-frame rearrangements and falls short of the full clone set. An unresolved V gene accounts for under half of the shortfall where checked; the remainder is of unknown origin. In this sample the table shows about 150,000 clones, approximately 86% of which occur a single time. Less than 5% of the sample rests with the top ten. Sequencing was done on a sample of PBMCs or T cells enriched from blood (not recorded which). These receptors originate from a woman between 40 and 55 years old who had been exposed to COVID-19.

The rearrangement joins TRBV7-9 to TRBJ2-2; the D is unclear. The CDR3 loop spans 15 amino acids. V shed 1 base and J shed 4 bases, with 10 bases lying between them. Germline loops: CDR1 SEHNR, CDR2 FQNEAQ (reference sequence). CDR3 sequence (DNA): TGTGCCAGCAGCTTAGGTCAGATTGCCACCGGGGAGCTGTTTTTT. This translates into CASSLGQIATGELFF. Variable domain in full (rest from reference TRBV7-9 and TRBJ2-2): DTGVSQNPRHKITKRGQNVTFRCDPISEHNRLYWYRQTLGQGPEFLTYFQNEAQLEKSRLLSDRFSAERPKGSFSTLEIQRTEQGDSAMYLCASSLGQIATGELFFGEGSRLTVL.

The chain links TRBV19 to TRBJ1-6; TRBD1 aligns across 8 bases. CDR1 is LNHDA and CDR2 is SQIVND in the germline V gene (reference sequence). Germline trimming cut 6 bases from V and 7 bases from J; bases unmatched to any gene: 8. This CDR3 is built from 15 residues. The CDR3 DNA reads TGTGCCAGTAGGACAGGGGTGGGACTGAATTCACCCCTCCACTTT. This sequence encodes CASRTGVGLNSPLHF.

J is TRBJ1-2 and V is TRBV6-2 or TRBV6-3, with 8 bases identical to TRBD1. Trimming took 6 bases from V and 4 from J; bases not matched to a gene: 7. The germline CDR1 and CDR2 sequences are MNHEY and SVGEGT. This CDR3 has 14 residues. DNA of the CDR3: TGTGCCAGCAGCAATACAGGGGGGAGCTATGGCTACACCTTC. It encodes CASSNTGGSYGYTF.

The chain is built from TRBV5-4 and TRBJ2-3; 11 bases match TRBD2. V was clipped by 2 bases and J by 3 bases; unmatched bases: 8. Germline-derived CDR1 and CDR2 are SGHNT and YYREEE (reference sequence). The CDR3 extends over 17 amino acids. The CDR3 DNA reads TGTGCCAGCAGCTTAAGGGTAGCGGGAGGGCAGACAGATACGCAGTATTTT. Its translation is CASSLRVAGGQTDTQYF. The complete variable domain, with remaining parts taken from reference TRBV5-4 and TRBJ2-3, reads ETGVTQSPTHLIKTRGQQVTLRCSSQSGHNTVSWYQQALGQGPQFIFQYYREEENGRGNFPPRFSGLQFPNYSSELNVNALELDDSALYLCASSLRVAGGQTDTQYFGPGTRLTVL.

V gene TRBV5-1 combines with J gene TRBJ1-4, with 7 nucleotides matching TRBD1. This CDR3 is built from 15 residues. Per the germline V gene, CDR1 is SGHRS and CDR2 is YFSETQ. Trimming removed 0 bases from V and 4 bases from J; junction bases left unmatched: 3. CDR3 DNA: TGCGCCAGCAGCTTGGCCGGGACAGTTAATGAAAAACTGTTTTTT. Its translation is CASSLAGTVNEKLFF.

This chain's CDR3 is CASSLVPADEQYF. The CDR3 nucleotides are TGTGCCAGCAGCTTGGTTCCGGCGGACGAGCAGTACTTC. The chain joins TRBV5-4 to TRBJ2-7; D not resolved. CDR3 length: 13 residues. The germline V and J ends were trimmed by 0 bases and 5 bases, with 9 bases remaining between them. Germline V gene data show CDR1 as SGHNT and CDR2 as YYREEE (reference sequence).

The chain has TRBV10-2 and TRBJ1-1; TRBD1 is a possible D gene (6 bases). V shed 8 bases and J shed 10 bases, with 14 bases lying between them. This CDR3 spans 11 amino acids. The germline V gene encodes CDR1 WSHSY and CDR2 SAAADI. The CDR3 sequence is CASEQGGGAFF. The CDR3 DNA is TGCGCCAGCGAACAGGGTGGGGGAGCTTTCTTT.

The chain has TRBV6-5 and TRBJ1-5; 8 nucleotides align to TRBD1. The V segment lost 6 bases and the J segment 6 bases; nucleotides outside the gene matches: 10. The CDR3 consists of 15 residues. The germline V gene encodes CDR1 MNHEY and CDR2 SVGAGI. CDR3 nucleotide sequence: TGTGCCAGCAGCCAATCAGGACAGGGCGCTCAGCCCCAGCATTTT. Its protein product is CASSQSGQGAQPQHF.

This clone was picked up one time. The rearrangement uses TRBV28 and TRBJ2-1, with 9 bases lining up with TRBD2. With 7 bases clipped from V and 7 bases from J, the junction kept 5 bases outside the gene matches. The CDR3 runs to 13 residues. The V gene's germline CDR1 is MDHEN and CDR2 SYDVKM. The CDR3 sequence is CASTPTSGNEQFF. DNA of the CDR3: TGTGCCAGCACCCCAACTAGCGGGAATGAGCAGTTCTTC.

This rearrangement joins TRBV27 to TRBJ1-2; 10 bases fit TRBD1. The V gene end was trimmed by 7 bases and the J gene end by 11 bases; junction bases not matched to a gene: 10. The CDR3 totals 13 residues. Per germline, CDR1 MNHEY and CDR2 SMNVEV (reference sequence). The CDR3 DNA reads as TGTGCCAGCACGACAGGGGGCTCGCCAGGGTACACCTTC. Residues: CASTTGGSPGYTF.

This clone was seen once. The chain links TRBV29-1 to TRBJ2-1; D perhaps matches TRBD2 (5 bases). The CDR3 has 14 residues. V was clipped by 7 bases and J by 2 bases, with 15 bases between them. Germline values: CDR1 SQVTM, CDR2 ANQGSEA. The CDR3 DNA follows: TGCAGCGGCGGGCCAAGCGGTGCCTACAATGAGCAGTTCTTC. This codes for CSGGPSGAYNEQFF.

The chain is built from TRBV6-5 and TRBJ2-7; 7 bases are a match to TRBD1. The V gene end was trimmed by 10 bases and the J gene end by 1 base; junction bases not matched to a gene: 7. CDR3 length: 13 residues. Per the germline V gene, CDR1 is MNHEY and CDR2 is SVGAGI. The CDR3 coding sequence is TGTGCCACCAAAGGACAGGAATCCTACGAGCAGTACTTC. It is translated as CATKGQESYEQYF.

This clone came up a few times. The chain couples TRBV6-1 to TRBJ2-7, with D unclear. Germline lookup yields CDR1 MNHNS and CDR2 SASEGT. V dropped 3 bases and J dropped 5 bases, with 11 bases sitting between them. This CDR3 has 13 residues. In DNA form, the CDR3 reads TGTGCCAGCAGTGACAGCGAGGTGGACGAGCAGTACTTC. The encoded protein is CASSDSEVDEQYF.

The DNA for the CDR3 is TGTGCCAGTAGGAACGACAGGGAGGCGGAAAAACTGTTTTTT. It specifies CASRNDREAEKLFF. J is TRBJ1-4 and V is TRBV19; 7 bases are a match to TRBD1. Germline V lookup: CDR1 LNHDA, CDR2 SQIVND (reference sequence). This CDR3 has 14 residues. V shed 6 bases, J shed 8 bases, and the junction held 9 bases outside the gene matches.

The chain is built from TRBV6-2 or TRBV6-3 and TRBJ2-2, with 10 bases fitting TRBD2. Germline CDR1 and CDR2: MNHEY and SVGEGT. The CDR3 is made up of 20 amino acids. V lost 3 bases to trimming and J lost 1 base; unmatched junction nucleotides: 14. Written as DNA, the CDR3 is TGTGCCAGCAGTTATGTGAGACTAGCGGGCGGATCCTGGAACACCGGGGAGCTGTTTTTT. It codes for CASSYVRLAGGSWNTGELFF.

The V gene is TRBV7-9, the J gene TRBJ2-2; a possible D gene is TRBD2 (5 bases). This CDR3 region has 14 residues. The ends were cut back, 5 bases at V and 3 bases at J, with 10 bases in the middle. Germline-derived CDR1 and CDR2 are SEHNR and FQNEAQ (reference sequence). The CDR3 loop reads CASSRTVDTGELFF. The CDR3 DNA is TGTGCCAGCAGCCGGACTGTGGACACCGGGGAGCTGTTTTTT.

This rearrangement joins TRBV12-3 or TRBV12-4 to TRBJ2-7; TRBD2 aligns across 12 bases. Trimming cost V 5 bases and J 12 bases; bases outside gene matches: 8. The CDR3 is 13 residues long. The CDR3 sequence is CASSAPSGRALYF. DNA of the CDR3: TGTGCCAGCAGTGCCCCTAGCGGGAGGGCCCTGTACTTC.

The gene calls are TRBV9 and TRBJ2-1, with 7 positions matching TRBD2. The CDR3 is made up of 15 amino acids. Germline V gene data show CDR1 as SGDLS and CDR2 as YYNGEE. J gave up 9 bases and V 2 bases, and 11 bases lay outside the gene matches. The CDR3 sequence: CASSVGGTEGGEQFF. CDR3 bases: TGTGCCAGCAGCGTGGGAGGGACGGAAGGTGGTGAGCAGTTCTTC.

V usage is TRBV10-1 and J usage is TRBJ2-7, with 8 bases that match TRBD1. The CDR3 consists of 13 residues. V gave up 5 bases and J gave up 3 bases; unmatched junction bases: 3. CDR1 and CDR2 (germline): WNHNN, SYGVQD (reference sequence). The CDR3 DNA reads TGCGCCAGCAGTCCAGGGGGCAGCTACGAGCAGTACTTC. Its translation: CASSPGGSYEQYF.

This chain links TRBV2 with TRBJ1-2, with 7 bases matching TRBD1. CDR1 and CDR2 from the germline V gene are SNHLY and FYNNEI. The junction had 8 bases not matched to a gene; V was cut back by 6 bases and J by 4 bases. This CDR3 is built from 14 residues. The CDR3 DNA reads as TGTGCCAGCAGAGGGACAGTTTTACCCTATGGCTACACCTTC. This sequence encodes CASRGTVLPYGYTF.

The chain links TRBV5-4 to TRBJ2-5, with a tentative D call TRBD2 (5 bases). V gave up 6 bases and J gave up 4 bases, with 13 bases separating them. Germline V gives CDR1 SGHNT, CDR2 YYREEE (reference sequence). This CDR3 has 13 amino acids. For the CDR3, the DNA is TGTGCCAGCATGAGGGAGTCCGGAGAGACCCAGTACTTC. Its translation is CASMRESGETQYF.

The rearrangement uses TRBV7-8 and TRBJ2-3, with a weak D call TRBD1 (6 bases). V was pared by 2 bases and J by 2 bases, with 11 bases between. Per the germline V gene, CDR1 is SGHVS and CDR2 is FQNEAQ. This CDR3 is built from 15 residues. DNA for the CDR3: TGTGCCAGCAGCTTACACAGGGCCACCACAGATACGCAGTATTTT. It encodes CASSLHRATTDTQYF. Based on the CDR3 plus reference TRBV7-8 and TRBJ2-3, the full variable domain is GAGVSQSPRYKVAKRGQDVALRCDPISGHVSLFWYQQALGQGPEFLTYFQNEAQLDKSGLPSDRFFAERPEGSVSTLKIQRTQQEDSAVYLCASSLHRATTDTQYFGPGTRLTVL.

A single count supports this clone. The rearrangement links TRBV6-5 to TRBJ1-2; the match to TRBD1 covers 8 bases. The CDR3 extends over 13 amino acids. Germline V lookup: CDR1 MNHEY, CDR2 SVGAGI. After removal of 2 bases from V and 5 bases from J, the junction contained 1 base not matched to a gene. CDR3 loop: CASSYRQGYGYTF. CDR3 DNA sequence: TGTGCCAGCAGTTACCGACAGGGGTATGGCTACACCTTC.

The V and J genes are TRBV4-3 and TRBJ1-2, with 9 bases matching TRBD1. The CDR3 spans 17 residues. The V gene's germline CDR1 is LGHNA and CDR2 YSLEER. Unmatched junction bases numbered 12, after V lost 3 bases and J lost 4 bases. The CDR3 loop reads CASSQELDRGGGYGYTF. CDR3 DNA: TGCGCCAGCAGCCAGGAACTGGACAGGGGAGGTGGCTATGGCTACACCTTC.

The chain employs TRBV28 and TRBJ2-7; TRBD1 is a possible D gene (6 bases). The V gene's germline CDR1 is MDHEN and CDR2 SYDVKM. Trimming took 7 bases from V and 7 from J, leaving 17 bases between them. The CDR3 runs 13 residues. CDR3 sequence reads: CASNEDSLREQYF. The CDR3 coding sequence is TGTGCCAGCAATGAGGACAGTCTAAGGGAGCAGTACTTC.